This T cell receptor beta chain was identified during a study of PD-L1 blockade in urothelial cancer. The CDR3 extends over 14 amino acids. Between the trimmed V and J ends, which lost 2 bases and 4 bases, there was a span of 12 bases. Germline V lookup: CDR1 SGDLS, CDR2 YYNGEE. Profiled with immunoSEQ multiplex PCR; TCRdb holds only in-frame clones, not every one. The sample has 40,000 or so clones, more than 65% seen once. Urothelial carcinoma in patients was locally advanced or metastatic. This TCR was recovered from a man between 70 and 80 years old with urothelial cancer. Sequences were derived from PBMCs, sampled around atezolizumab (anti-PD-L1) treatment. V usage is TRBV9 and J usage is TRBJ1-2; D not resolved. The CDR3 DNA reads TGTGCCAGCAGCGTGGGCAGTAACAGCTATGGCTACACCTTC. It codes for CASSVGSNSYGYTF.